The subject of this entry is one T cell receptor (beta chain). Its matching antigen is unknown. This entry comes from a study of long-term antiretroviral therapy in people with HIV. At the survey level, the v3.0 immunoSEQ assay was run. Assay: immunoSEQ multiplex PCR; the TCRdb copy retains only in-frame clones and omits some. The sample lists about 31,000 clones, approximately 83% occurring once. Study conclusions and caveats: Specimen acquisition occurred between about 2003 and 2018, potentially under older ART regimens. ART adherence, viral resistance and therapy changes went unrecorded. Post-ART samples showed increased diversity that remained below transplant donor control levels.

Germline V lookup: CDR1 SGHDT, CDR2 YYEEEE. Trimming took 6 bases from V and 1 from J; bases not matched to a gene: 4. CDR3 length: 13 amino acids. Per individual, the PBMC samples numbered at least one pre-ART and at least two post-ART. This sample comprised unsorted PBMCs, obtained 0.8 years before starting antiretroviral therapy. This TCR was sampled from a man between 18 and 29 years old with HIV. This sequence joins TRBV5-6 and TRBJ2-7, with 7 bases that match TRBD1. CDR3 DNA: TGTGCCAGCACCCGACAGGGTTCCTACGAGCAGTACTTC. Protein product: CASTRQGSYEQYF.